The T cell receptor beta chain under discussion was sequenced for a study of T cell repertoires in cytomegalovirus infection. Study-level background: Both recently identified HLA-C-restricted and well-studied HLA-B-restricted CMV epitopes were used in the study. CMV infection together with matching HLA type was indicated by public TCR beta signatures.

TCRdb reprocessed the reads with MiXCR, giving one entry per CDR3 protein. The sample holds about 900,000 distinct CDR3 sequences, roughly a third seen once. Whole-study results and caveats: HLA-C-restricted TCR beta clonotypes specific for CMV led the ex vivo response.

This clonotype was picked up one time. Its antigen is currently unknown. An end of the junction does not agree with germline; a read error may underlie this. This TCR was recovered from a human donor in good health (CMV status not recorded). Some clones in this sample may be carry-over from other donors' samples. The specimen was cultured CD8+ T cells from PBMCs, collected from culture after CMV antigen stimulation.

Written as DNA, the CDR3 is TGTGCCACCAGTTACGGGACAGAAGAGACCCAGTACTTC. Its translation is CATSYGTEETQYF. This chain uses TRBV6-2 or TRBV6-3 with TRBJ2-5, with 7 positions matching TRBD1. The germline gives CDR1 MNHEY, CDR2 SVGEGT. The CDR3 length is 13 residues.